Shown below are 22 T cell receptor beta chains from a single sample sequenced in a study of regulatory T cells in long-lasting Graves disease (dated by TCRdb to about 2021). The library was produced with multiplex PCR. TCRdb names Illumina HiSeq 4000 as the instrument used. CDR3 regions were amplified by Arm-PCR with iRepertoire HTBI primers to construct TCR beta libraries. The raw public reads went through TCRdb reprocessing: fastp at Q25, MiXCR clone calling, in-frame beta chains kept. CDR3 protein sequences are deduplicated, and each keeps its most common genes and DNA. The sample yields 420,000 or so distinct CDR3 sequences; about 15% were counted once. Of the sample, around a quarter falls within the top ten clones. This specimen's time point label, per the study, means: newly diagnosed GD, antithyroid drugs for less than 3 months. RNA was extracted from PBMCs in TRIzol for both TCR sequencing and RNA sequencing.

These same records also appear under a second study, on T cells in Graves' hyperthyroidism and ophthalmopathy.

This material consisted of peripheral blood mononuclear cells (PBMCs), taken at new diagnosis, from a patient treated with antithyroid drugs. These receptors were collected from a woman under 30 with Graves disease. Donor details come from another sample of the same person, matched by shared clones.

The chain combines TRBV2 with TRBJ2-2; 7 positions match TRBD1. This CDR3 region has 11 residues. From germline, CDR1 is SNHLY and CDR2 FYNNEI. The J segment lost 7 bases and the V segment lost 8 bases, leaving 1 base of the junction unmatched. DNA for the CDR3: TGTGCCAGCCAGGGGGTCGGGGAGCTGTTTTTT. The encoded protein is CASQGVGELFF.

This clonotype was seen only a few times. This chain links TRBV19 with TRBJ1-2; D is possibly TRBD1 (5 bases). The V end was cut by 6 bases, the J end by 0 bases, with 11 bases between. CDR3 length equals 14 residues. Germline CDR1 is LNHDA and CDR2 is SQIVND (reference sequence). The CDR3 nucleotides are TGTGCCAGTAGCCCACAGGAAACTAACTATGGCTACACCTTC. It is translated as CASSPQETNYGYTF.

This clonotype was observed many times. The chain couples TRBV11-2 to TRBJ2-1, with D possibly being TRBD2 (5 bases). Per the germline V gene, CDR1 is SGHAT and CDR2 is FQNNGV. V lost 4 bases and J lost 3, with 10 bases in between. This CDR3 comprises 14 residues. CDR3 amino acids: CASSSTRDYNEQFF. Written as DNA, the CDR3 is TGTGCCAGCAGCTCCACTAGGGACTACAATGAGCAGTTCTTC.

The gene calls are TRBV7-2 and TRBJ2-1, with D tentatively TRBD2 (6 bases). With 5 bases removed from V and 10 bases from J, the gap between germline ends came to 21 bases. The V gene's germline CDR1 is SGHTA and CDR2 FQGNSA. The CDR3 sequence is 15 residues long. The CDR3 nucleotides read TGTGCCAGCAGCGCACAGTTAATAGCGGCCCAGGAGCAGTTCTTC. This codes for CASSAQLIAAQEQFF.

This clonotype was seen more than once but under ten times. V gene TRBV19 combines with J gene TRBJ1-2; tentatively, D is TRBD1 (5 bases). Trimming removed 0 bases from V and 8 bases from J, with 19 bases in between. The germline CDR1 and CDR2 sequences are LNHDA and SQIVND (reference sequence). This CDR3 contains 16 residues. The DNA for the CDR3 is TGTGCCAGTAGTATAGAGACAAGGGGCAACGATCGGGGCTACACCTTC. This sequence encodes CASSIETRGNDRGYTF.

This clonotype was recorded many times. This chain links TRBV27 with TRBJ2-7, with 11 positions matching TRBD2. V lost 5 bases to trimming and J lost 4 bases; unmatched junction nucleotides: 7. Germline V lookup: CDR1 MNHEY, CDR2 SMNVEV (reference sequence). The CDR3 runs to 15 residues. The chain's CDR3 is CASSISGRAEYEQYF. CDR3 sequence (DNA): TGTGCCAGCAGTATTAGCGGGAGGGCCGAATACGAGCAGTACTTC.

This clonotype was seen repeatedly, ten times or more. This sequence joins TRBV27 and TRBJ1-1; D is uncertain. The CDR3 is made up of 18 amino acids. Germline CDR1 is MNHEY and CDR2 is SMNVEV (reference sequence). Deletions cut 7 bases from V and 6 bases from J, with 30 bases between. For the CDR3, the DNA is TGTGCCAGCACCTCATCCCCGATTTGGGGTTTTAGGATTCCTGAAGCTTTCTTT. Protein: CASTSSPIWGFRIPEAFF.

CDR3 protein: CSVEELSGTGGFYGYTF. The CDR3 DNA reads TGCAGCGTTGAAGAATTATCCGGGACAGGGGGCTTCTATGGCTACACCTTC. The chain recombines TRBV29-1 with TRBJ1-2; 12 bases align to TRBD1. V lost 0 bases to trimming and J lost 4 bases; unmatched junction nucleotides: 9. This CDR3 has 17 residues. Per the germline V gene, CDR1 is SQVTM and CDR2 is ANQGSEA.

This clonotype was seen ten or more times. The genes are TRBV20-1 and TRBJ2-3, with 9 bases that match TRBD2. CDR1 and CDR2 (germline): DFQATT, SNEGSKA (reference sequence). Losses at the gene ends were 3 bases for V and 6 bases for J; bases not matched to a gene: 7. This CDR3 is built from 14 residues. The CDR3 nucleotides are TGCAGTGCTAGTCTCTTAGCGGGAGCTGATACGCAGTATTTT. Protein sequence: CSASLLAGADTQYF.

The J gene is TRBJ2-6, the V gene TRBV28; TRBD2 is a possible D gene (7 bases). There are 15 residues in the CDR3. Germline V gives CDR1 MDHEN, CDR2 SYDVKM. Trimming took off 6 bases at V and 3 bases at J, with 12 bases between the two ends. CDR3 in DNA: TGTGCCAGCAGGCCGGGGGGCCTTGGGGCCAACGTCCTGACTTTC. It specifies CASRPGGLGANVLTF.

The chain uses TRBV10-1 and TRBJ2-3; D may be TRBD2 (5 bases). The germline gives CDR1 WNHNN, CDR2 SYGVQD (reference sequence). The CDR3 has 14 amino acids. V gave up 4 bases and J gave up 2 bases, with 10 bases separating them. CDR3 DNA: TGCGCCAGCAGTGGTCCTAGCATCACAGATACGCAGTATTTT. Amino acids: CASSGPSITDTQYF.

The chain recombines TRBV18 with TRBJ1-5, with 8 positions matching TRBD1. The germline V gene encodes CDR1 KGHSH and CDR2 LQKENI. V dropped 3 bases and J dropped 6; count of bases not matched to a gene: 4. The CDR3 extends over 14 amino acids. The CDR3 coding sequence is TGTGCCAGCTCACCTGGACAGGGTGCTCAGCCCCAGCATTTT. This gives the protein CASSPGQGAQPQHF.

This clonotype showed up many times. The gene calls are TRBV7-9 and TRBJ2-7; TRBD2 matches 7 bases. Trimming took 5 bases from V and 3 from J; bases not matched to a gene: 16. Germline lookup yields CDR1 SEHNR and CDR2 FQNEAQ (reference sequence). CDR3 length equals 17 residues. The CDR3, as DNA: TGTGCCAGCAGCCCCCTAGGGTTGGGCAGGGAGGGCTACGAGCAGTACTTC. Translated, it gives CASSPLGLGREGYEQYF.

This clonotype was counted ten times or more. The chain recombines TRBV30 with TRBJ1-1; D call uncertain. This CDR3 has 12 residues. Trimming removed 5 bases from V and 2 bases from J, with 9 bases in between. From germline, CDR1 is GTSNPN and CDR2 SVGIG (reference sequence). CDR3 loop: CAWQILNTEAFF. Written as DNA, the CDR3 is TGTGCCTGGCAGATACTCAACACTGAAGCTTTCTTT. Complete variable domain (other parts from reference TRBV30 and TRBJ1-1): SQTIHQWPATLVQPVGSPLSLECTVEGTSNPNLYWYRQAAGRGLQLLFYSVGIGQISSEVPQNLSASRPQDRQFILSSKKLLLSDSGFYLCAWQILNTEAFFGQGTRLTVV.

This clonotype has a count of ten or more. The V call is TRBV7-8, the J call TRBJ1-1, with 8 bases aligning to TRBD1. This CDR3 comprises 15 residues. V lost 5 bases to trimming and J lost 2 bases; unmatched junction nucleotides: 7. CDR1 SGHVS and CDR2 FQNEAQ come from the germline V gene. The CDR3 DNA follows: TGTGCCAGCAGCCCCCCCGGGACAGGCAACACTGAAGCTTTCTTT. Translated: CASSPPGTGNTEAFF.

This clonotype has only a few counts. The CDR3 DNA reads TGTGCCAGCAGTGAAAAAAGCGGGAGGGCCCGGTTCTCAGATACGCAGTATTTT. Its protein is CASSEKSGRARFSDTQYF. The chain is built from TRBV6-1 and TRBJ2-3; 10 bases are a match to TRBD2. The CDR3 contains 18 residues. The germline V gene has CDR1 MNHNS and CDR2 SASEGT. V lost 2 bases, J lost 4 bases, and 12 bases stayed unmatched.

This clonotype was observed many times. The rearrangement links TRBV10-3 to TRBJ1-5; D call uncertain. V lost 10 bases to trimming and J lost 3 bases, with 13 bases between them. The CDR3 runs to 13 residues. Germline values: CDR1 ENHRY, CDR2 SYGVKD. CDR3 nucleotides: TGTGCCACATGGTCAGGAGACAATCAGCCCCAGCATTTT. Translating gives CATWSGDNQPQHF.

The CDR3, as DNA: TGTGCCAGTAGTATCACGGGCGGACCCTCCTACAATGAGCAGTTCTTC. As protein: CASSITGGPSYNEQFF. This chain links TRBV19 with TRBJ2-1; D is unclear. The germline V and J ends were trimmed by 3 bases and 0 bases, with 12 bases remaining between them. CDR3 length equals 16 residues. CDR1 and CDR2 from the germline V gene are LNHDA and SQIVND (reference sequence).

The V gene is TRBV5-1, the J gene TRBJ2-5; 10 bases are a match to TRBD1. Trimming took 0 bases from V and 4 from J; bases not matched to a gene: 12. There are 18 residues in the CDR3. Germline lookup yields CDR1 SGHRS and CDR2 YFSETQ. The CDR3 DNA follows: TGCGCCAGCAGCTTGGCCGTCGACAGGGGGCGGAGGGGAGAGACCCAGTACTTC. Translation: CASSLAVDRGRRGETQYF.

This clonotype was recorded at least ten times. The chain has TRBV11-3 and TRBJ2-3; perhaps TRBD1 as D (5 bases). The CDR3 consists of 14 residues. Germline V gene data show CDR1 as SGHNT and CDR2 as YENEEA. V was shortened by 4 bases and J by 0 bases, with 8 bases between the two germline ends. The CDR3 region has the DNA TGTGCCAGCAGCTCGGACACGAGCACAGATACGCAGTATTTT. Protein product: CASSSDTSTDTQYF. Supplemented by reference TRBV11-3 and TRBJ2-3, the full variable domain reads EAGVVQSPRYKIIEKKQPVAFWCNPISGHNTLYWYLQNLGQGPELLIRYENEEAVDDSQLPKDRFSAERLKGVDSTLKIQPAELGDSAVYLCASSSDTSTDTQYFGPGTRLTVL.

This clonotype occurred a few times. The junction departs from the called germline gene at one end, perhaps through a read error. The chain uses TRBV29-1 and TRBJ1-1; TRBD1 is a possible D gene (5 bases). The CDR3 loop spans 14 amino acids. In germline, CDR1 is SQVTM, CDR2 ANQGSEA. CDR3 loop: CSAELGGVNTEAFF. In DNA, the CDR3 is TGCAGCGCTGAATTGGGGGGGGTGAACACTGAAGCTTTCTTT.

At least ten counts were recorded for this clonotype. This chain links TRBV6-5 with TRBJ1-4; D remains unclear. Between the trimmed V and J ends, which lost 4 bases and 8 bases, there was a span of 17 bases. This CDR3 region has 15 residues. The germline gives CDR1 MNHEY, CDR2 SVGAGI. The CDR3 is CASSWGHGVGEKLFF. The CDR3 region has the DNA TGTGCCAGCAGTTGGGGTCATGGTGTTGGGGAAAAACTGTTTTTT.